One and the same sample provided the 21 T cell receptor beta chains below, sequenced in a study of blood T cell repertoires in COVID-19. Method: immunoSEQ multiplex PCR; TCRdb's copy keeps in-frame clones and lacks some. The sample includes around 200,000 clones, roughly nine tenths of them seen just once. The material sequenced was peripheral blood. These TCRs come from a man between 65 and 85 years old with active or convalescent COVID-19.

The chain carries TRBV6-2 or TRBV6-3 and TRBJ2-2; D not resolved. V dropped 2 bases and J dropped 0 bases, with 10 bases sitting between them. The CDR3 is made up of 16 amino acids. Germline V lookup: CDR1 MNHEY, CDR2 SVGEGT. CDR3 bases: TGTGCCAGCAGTTACGGTCGAGAGACGAACACCGGGGAGCTGTTTTTT. This encodes CASSYGRETNTGELFF.

V gene TRBV7-9 combines with J gene TRBJ1-1; the D gene is possibly TRBD1 (5 bases). Germline V gives CDR1 SEHNR, CDR2 FQNEAQ (reference sequence). The CDR3 spans 13 residues. The V and J ends lost 5 bases and 5 bases respectively, with 12 bases between them. CDR3 in amino acids: CASSVQEGTEAFF. DNA of the CDR3: TGTGCCAGCAGCGTACAGGAGGGGACTGAAGCTTTCTTT.

The gene calls are TRBV7-9 and TRBJ2-5; D is perhaps TRBD2 (5 bases). CDR3 length: 11 residues. CDR1 is SEHNR, CDR2 FQNEAQ, per germline (reference sequence). V was clipped by 8 bases and J by 5 bases, with 9 bases between them. CDR3 sequence (DNA): TGTGCCAGCGGCTCGGGGGAGACCCAGTACTTC. Its translation is CASGSGETQYF.

V is TRBV30 and J is TRBJ1-4; D ambiguous. CDR3 length: 14 residues. V lost 4 bases, J lost 2 bases, and 11 bases lay in between. Germline loops: CDR1 GTSNPN, CDR2 SVGIG (reference sequence). CDR3 residues: CAWNVQTTNEKLFF. CDR3 bases: TGTGCCTGGAACGTACAGACGACTAATGAAAAACTGTTTTTT.

The gene calls are TRBV18 and TRBJ1-6, with D uncertain. The V gene's germline CDR1 is KGHSH and CDR2 LQKENI. The V end was cut by 3 bases, the J end by 5 bases, with 8 bases between. There are 14 residues in the CDR3. The CDR3 bases are TGTGCCAGCTCACCGCGACGGGATAATTCACCCCTCCACTTT. It specifies CASSPRRDNSPLHF.

The chain carries TRBV28 and TRBJ2-1; 10 bases line up with TRBD2. Germline V CDR1 and CDR2: MDHEN, SYDVKM. Trimming cost V 10 bases and J 0 bases; bases outside gene matches: 15. The CDR3 contains 18 residues. CDR3 in DNA: TGTGCCACCCTCGGGGCTCGGACTAGCGGATTCTCCTACAATGAGCAGTTCTTC. Translated, it gives CATLGARTSGFSYNEQFF.

The chain links TRBV6-2 or TRBV6-3 to TRBJ1-2; a possible D gene is TRBD1 (6 bases). The CDR3 has 17 amino acids. Trimming removed 5 bases from V and 0 bases from J, with 19 bases in between. The germline gives CDR1 MNHEY, CDR2 SVGEGT. CDR3 residues: CASSRYRDTVSNYGYTF. The DNA of the CDR3 is TGTGCCAGCAGTAGATACCGGGACACAGTTTCTAACTATGGCTACACCTTC.

This clone was seen once. The V call is TRBV9, the J call TRBJ1-5, with a possible D match to TRBD1 (6 bases). Per the germline V gene, CDR1 is SGDLS and CDR2 is YYNGEE. The germline V and J ends were trimmed by 5 bases and 1 base, with 13 bases remaining between them. The CDR3 is made up of 15 amino acids. CDR3 residues: CASSSGGTSNQPQHF. DNA for the CDR3: TGTGCCAGCAGTTCGGGGGGCACGAGCAATCAGCCCCAGCATTTT.

The genes are TRBV5-1 and TRBJ2-3, with unresolved D. CDR3 length equals 14 residues. Trimming left V 0 bases short and J 2 bases short, with 7 bases between. Germline CDR1 SGHRS, CDR2 YFSETQ. CDR3 protein: CASSLGGSTDTQYF. CDR3 nucleotides: TGCGCCAGCAGCTTGGGCGGTTCCACAGATACGCAGTATTTT. Using reference TRBV5-1 and TRBJ2-3 for the parts outside the CDR3, the full variable domain is KAGVTQTPRYLIKTRGQQVTLSCSPISGHRSVSWYQQTPGQGLQFLFEYFSETQRNKGNFPGRFSGRQFSNSRSEMNVSTLELGDSALYLCASSLGGSTDTQYFGPGTRLTVL.

The V call is TRBV7-3, the J call TRBJ2-5; 8 positions agree with TRBD2. CDR3 length: 13 amino acids. Germline lookup yields CDR1 SGHTA and CDR2 FQGTGA. V trimming: 5 bases; J trimming: 3 bases; junction bases outside the gene matches: 2. The CDR3 nucleotides read TGTGCCAGCAGCCCCGGGGGGGAAGAGACCCAGTACTTC. This encodes CASSPGGEETQYF.

The J gene is TRBJ1-2, the V gene TRBV6-5, with TRBD1 matching over 8 bases. After removal of 7 bases from V and 6 bases from J, the junction contained 13 bases not matched to a gene. CDR1 and CDR2 (germline): MNHEY, SVGAGI. The length of the CDR3 is 15 residues. The CDR3 loop reads CASIPGTGKSDGYTF. CDR3 in DNA: TGTGCCAGCATACCCGGGACAGGAAAGTCGGATGGCTACACCTTC.

The count of this clone is one. This CDR3 is CASSFPGLAVNEQFF. The CDR3, as DNA: TGTGCCAGCAGCTTCCCGGGACTAGCGGTCAATGAGCAGTTCTTC. This chain uses TRBV7-3 with TRBJ2-1; 11 bases map to TRBD2. CDR3 length equals 15 residues. CDR1 is SGHTA and CDR2 is FQGTGA in the germline V gene. Trimming removed 3 bases from V and 6 bases from J; junction bases left unmatched: 4.

This chain links TRBV14 with TRBJ2-5; D gene unclear. V dropped 2 bases and J dropped 2 bases, with 9 bases sitting between them. This CDR3 has 14 amino acids. Germline V gene data show CDR1 as SGHDN and CDR2 as FVKESK. The CDR3 coding sequence is TGTGCCAGCAGCCAATTACAGATACAAGAGACCCAGTACTTC. Amino acids: CASSQLQIQETQYF. Variable domain in full (rest from reference TRBV14 and TRBJ2-5): EAGVTQFPSHSVIEKGQTVTLRCDPISGHDNLYWYRRVMGKEIKFLLHFVKESKQDESGMPNNRFLAERTGGTYSTLKVQPAELEDSGVYFCASSQLQIQETQYFGPGTRLLVL.

The V and J genes are TRBV27 and TRBJ1-2; 9 nucleotides match TRBD1. After removal of 5 bases from V and 4 bases from J, the junction contained 8 bases not matched to a gene. The CDR3 extends over 15 amino acids. CDR1 and CDR2 (germline): MNHEY, SMNVEV (reference sequence). The CDR3 sequence: CASSIYRGLGYGYTF. The CDR3 DNA is TGTGCCAGCAGTATATACAGGGGGCTCGGCTATGGCTACACCTTC.

This chain connects TRBV7-2 to TRBJ2-7, with D possibly TRBD2 on 6 matching bases. The CDR3 is made up of 16 amino acids. Trimming took off 1 base at V and 0 bases at J, with 13 bases between the two ends. Germline assignment: CDR1 SGHTA and CDR2 FQGNSA. This CDR3 is CASSLGRGLSSYEQYF. The CDR3 DNA sequence: TGTGCCAGCAGCTTAGGTCGGGGGTTGAGCTCCTACGAGCAGTACTTC.

The V gene is TRBV14, the J gene TRBJ2-5; no definite D call. CDR1 SGHDN and CDR2 FVKESK come from the germline V gene. The CDR3 is made up of 11 amino acids. V was clipped by 4 bases and J by 4 bases, with 4 bases between them. This chain's CDR3 is CASSPGETQYF. The CDR3 DNA sequence: TGTGCCAGCAGCCCGGGAGAGACCCAGTACTTC. Combining the CDR3 with reference TRBV14 and TRBJ2-5 gives the whole variable domain EAGVTQFPSHSVIEKGQTVTLRCDPISGHDNLYWYRRVMGKEIKFLLHFVKESKQDESGMPNNRFLAERTGGTYSTLKVQPAELEDSGVYFCASSPGETQYFGPGTRLLVL.

The chain has TRBV15 and TRBJ1-3; TRBD1 is a possible D gene (5 bases). From germline, CDR1 is LNHNV and CDR2 YYDKDF (reference sequence). Between the trimmed V and J ends, which lost 4 bases and 5 bases, there was a span of 9 bases. The CDR3 is 13 residues long. CDR3 coding DNA: TGTGCCACCAGCATCGGACAAAGAAACACCATATATTTT. This encodes CATSIGQRNTIYF.

V and J are TRBV7-9 and TRBJ2-2; 7 nucleotides agree with TRBD1. Germline V gene data show CDR1 as SEHNR and CDR2 as FQNEAQ (reference sequence). The CDR3 contains 15 residues. V trimming: 5 bases; J trimming: 0 bases; junction bases outside the gene matches: 3. The CDR3 sequence is CASSQGVSNTGELFF. For the CDR3, the DNA is TGTGCCAGCAGCCAGGGGGTATCGAACACCGGGGAGCTGTTTTTT.

This clone has just a few counts. V usage is TRBV2 and J usage is TRBJ1-5; D gene ambiguous. V was clipped by 4 bases and J by 0 bases, with 10 bases between them. Germline-derived CDR1 and CDR2 are SNHLY and FYNNEI. The CDR3 is made up of 15 amino acids. This CDR3 reads CASSVLSNSNQPQHF. CDR3 coding DNA: TGTGCCAGCAGTGTATTGAGTAATAGCAATCAGCCCCAGCATTTT.

The chain has TRBV5-1 and TRBJ2-7, with 9 positions matching TRBD1. With V trimmed by 7 bases and J by 4 bases, 9 bases remained unmatched. Germline assignment: CDR1 SGHRS and CDR2 YFSETQ. The CDR3 length is 14 residues. The CDR3, as DNA: TGCGCCAGCTCCACCGGGACAGGGTCGTACGAGCAGTACTTC. Encoded protein: CASSTGTGSYEQYF.

The V and J genes are TRBV6-5 and TRBJ1-3; perhaps TRBD1 as D (6 bases). Germline CDR1 and CDR2: MNHEY and SVGAGI. V was shortened by 2 bases and J by 3 bases, with 11 bases between the two germline ends. The CDR3 is made up of 15 amino acids. CDR3 sequence reads: CASSYVAGVGNTIYF. CDR3 in DNA: TGTGCCAGCAGTTACGTCGCAGGGGTTGGAAACACCATATATTTT.